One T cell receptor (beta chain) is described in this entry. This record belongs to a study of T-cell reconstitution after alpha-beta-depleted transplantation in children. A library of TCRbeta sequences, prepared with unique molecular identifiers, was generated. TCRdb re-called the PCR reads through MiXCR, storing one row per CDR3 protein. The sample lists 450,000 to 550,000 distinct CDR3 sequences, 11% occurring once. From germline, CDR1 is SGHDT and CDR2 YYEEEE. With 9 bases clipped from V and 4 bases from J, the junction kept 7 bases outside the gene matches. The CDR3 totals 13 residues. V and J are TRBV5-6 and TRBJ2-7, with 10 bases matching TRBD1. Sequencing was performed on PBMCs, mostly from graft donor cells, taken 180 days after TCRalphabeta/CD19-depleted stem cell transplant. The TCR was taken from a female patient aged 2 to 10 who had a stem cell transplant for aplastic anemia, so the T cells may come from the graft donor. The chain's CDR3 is CATCRDRGYEQYF. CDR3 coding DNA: TGTGCCACCTGCCGGGACAGGGGTTACGAGCAGTACTTC.